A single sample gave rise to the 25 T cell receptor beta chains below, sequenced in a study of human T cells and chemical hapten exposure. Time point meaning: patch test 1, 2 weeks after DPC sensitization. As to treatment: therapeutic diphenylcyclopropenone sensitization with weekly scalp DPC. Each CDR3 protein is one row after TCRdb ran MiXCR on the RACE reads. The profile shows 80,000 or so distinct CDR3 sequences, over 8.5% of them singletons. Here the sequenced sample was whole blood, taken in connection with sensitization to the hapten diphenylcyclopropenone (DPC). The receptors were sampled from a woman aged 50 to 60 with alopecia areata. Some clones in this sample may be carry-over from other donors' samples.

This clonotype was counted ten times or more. CDR3 DNA sequence: TGTGCCAGCAGCCCGGAGGGAGCGGGAAAAAGGGATACGCAGTATTTT. Translation gives CASSPEGAGKRDTQYF. The chain recombines TRBV3-1 with TRBJ2-3; TRBD2 agrees at 7 bases. The CDR3 consists of 16 residues. V trimming: 4 bases; J trimming: 6 bases; junction bases outside the gene matches: 13. CDR1 and CDR2 (germline): LGHDT, YNNKEL (reference sequence).

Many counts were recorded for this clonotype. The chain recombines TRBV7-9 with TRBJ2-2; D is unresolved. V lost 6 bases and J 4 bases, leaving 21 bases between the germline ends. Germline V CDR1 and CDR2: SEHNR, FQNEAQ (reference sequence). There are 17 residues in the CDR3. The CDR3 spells CASSMPNKGRGTGELFF. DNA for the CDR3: TGTGCCAGCAGTATGCCGAATAAAGGAAGAGGCACCGGGGAGCTGTTTTTT.

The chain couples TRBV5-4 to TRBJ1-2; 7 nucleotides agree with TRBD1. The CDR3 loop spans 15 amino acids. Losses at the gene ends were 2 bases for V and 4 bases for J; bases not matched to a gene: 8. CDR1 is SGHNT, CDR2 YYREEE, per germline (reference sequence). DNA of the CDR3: TGTGCCAGCAGCTTCGCCGACAGGGCCTTCTATGGCTACACCTTC. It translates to CASSFADRAFYGYTF. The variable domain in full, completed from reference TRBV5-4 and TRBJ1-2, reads ETGVTQSPTHLIKTRGQQVTLRCSSQSGHNTVSWYQQALGQGPQFIFQYYREEENGRGNFPPRFSGLQFPNYSSELNVNALELDDSALYLCASSFADRAFYGYTFGSGTRLTVV.

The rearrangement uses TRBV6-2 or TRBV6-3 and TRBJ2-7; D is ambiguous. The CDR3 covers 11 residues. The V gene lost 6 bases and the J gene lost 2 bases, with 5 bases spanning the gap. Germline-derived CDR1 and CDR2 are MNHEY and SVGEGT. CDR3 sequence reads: CASSYPYEQYF. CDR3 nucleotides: TGTGCCAGCAGCTACCCCTACGAGCAGTACTTC.

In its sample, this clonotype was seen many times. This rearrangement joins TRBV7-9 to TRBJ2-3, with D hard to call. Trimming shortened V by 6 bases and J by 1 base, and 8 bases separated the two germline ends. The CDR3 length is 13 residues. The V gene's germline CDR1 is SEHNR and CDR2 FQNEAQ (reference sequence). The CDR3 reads CASRHAGTDTQYF. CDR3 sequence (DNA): TGTGCCAGCAGGCACGCAGGCACAGATACGCAGTATTTT. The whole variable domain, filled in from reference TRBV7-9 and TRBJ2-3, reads DTGVSQNPRHKITKRGQNVTFRCDPISEHNRLYWYRQTLGQGPEFLTYFQNEAQLEKSRLLSDRFSAERPKGSFSTLEIQRTEQGDSAMYLCASRHAGTDTQYFGPGTRLTVL.

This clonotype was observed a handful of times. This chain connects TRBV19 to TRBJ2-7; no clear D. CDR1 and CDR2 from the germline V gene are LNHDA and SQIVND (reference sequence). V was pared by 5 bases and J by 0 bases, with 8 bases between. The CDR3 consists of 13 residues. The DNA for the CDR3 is TGTGCCAGTAGTGCGGTGTCCTCCTACGAGCAGTACTTC. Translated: CASSAVSSYEQYF.

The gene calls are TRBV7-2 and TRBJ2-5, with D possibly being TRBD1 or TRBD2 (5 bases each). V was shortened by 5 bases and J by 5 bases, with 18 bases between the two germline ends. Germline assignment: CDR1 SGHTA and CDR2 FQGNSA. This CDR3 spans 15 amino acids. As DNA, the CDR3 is TGTGCCAGCAGCCCGGATTGGGACGGACGGGAGACCCAGTACTTC. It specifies CASSPDWDGRETQYF.

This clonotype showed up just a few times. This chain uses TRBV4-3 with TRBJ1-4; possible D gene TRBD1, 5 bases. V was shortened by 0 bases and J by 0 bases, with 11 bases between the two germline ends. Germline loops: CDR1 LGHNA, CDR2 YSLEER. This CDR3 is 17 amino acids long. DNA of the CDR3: TGCGCCAGCAGCCAAGACTCCGGGGGAGCAACTAATGAAAAACTGTTTTTT. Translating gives CASSQDSGGATNEKLFF.

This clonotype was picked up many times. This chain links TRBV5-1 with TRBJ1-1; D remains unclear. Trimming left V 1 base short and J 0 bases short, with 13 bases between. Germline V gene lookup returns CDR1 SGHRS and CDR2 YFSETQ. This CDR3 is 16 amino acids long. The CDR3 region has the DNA TGCGCCAGCAGCTTGATTGATCCGGCCGTGAACACTGAAGCTTTCTTT. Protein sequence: CASSLIDPAVNTEAFF.

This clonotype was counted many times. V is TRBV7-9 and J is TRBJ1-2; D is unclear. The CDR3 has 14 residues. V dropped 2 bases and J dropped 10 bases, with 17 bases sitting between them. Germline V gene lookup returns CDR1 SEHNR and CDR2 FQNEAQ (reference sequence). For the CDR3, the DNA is TGTGCCAGCAGCTTATGGGCCGACACGGGCCCCTACACCTTC. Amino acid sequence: CASSLWADTGPYTF. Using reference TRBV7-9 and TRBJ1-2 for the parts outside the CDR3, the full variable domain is DTGVSQNPRHKITKRGQNVTFRCDPISEHNRLYWYRQTLGQGPEFLTYFQNEAQLEKSRLLSDRFSAERPKGSFSTLEIQRTEQGDSAMYLCASSLWADTGPYTFGSGTRLTVV.

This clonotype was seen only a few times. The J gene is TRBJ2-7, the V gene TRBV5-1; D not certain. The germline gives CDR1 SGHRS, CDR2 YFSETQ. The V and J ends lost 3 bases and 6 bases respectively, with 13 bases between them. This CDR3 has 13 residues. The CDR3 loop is CASSSSFGSEQYF. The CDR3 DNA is TGCGCCAGCAGCTCAAGCTTTGGGTCCGAGCAGTACTTC. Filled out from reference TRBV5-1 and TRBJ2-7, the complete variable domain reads KAGVTQTPRYLIKTRGQQVTLSCSPISGHRSVSWYQQTPGQGLQFLFEYFSETQRNKGNFPGRFSGRQFSNSRSEMNVSTLELGDSALYLCASSSSFGSEQYFGPGTRLTVT.

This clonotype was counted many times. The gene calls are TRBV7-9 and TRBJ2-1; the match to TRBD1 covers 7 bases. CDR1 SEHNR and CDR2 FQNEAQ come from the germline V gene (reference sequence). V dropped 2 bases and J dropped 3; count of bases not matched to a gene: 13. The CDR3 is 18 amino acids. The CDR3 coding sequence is TGTGCCAGCAGCTTATTACTTCGTTTGACAGGGCACTACAATGAGCAGTTCTTC. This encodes CASSLLLRLTGHYNEQFF.

CDR3 DNA: TGTGCCAGCAGCCCGGGGATGTGGGCGGGACAACGGTGTGAGCAGTTCTTC. Residues: CASSPGMWAGQRCEQFF. The chain is built from TRBV3-1 and TRBJ2-1; the D gene could be TRBD1 or TRBD2 (6 bases each). V was trimmed by 4 bases and J by 9 bases, leaving 25 bases between them. This CDR3 comprises 17 residues. From germline, CDR1 is LGHDT and CDR2 YNNKEL (reference sequence).

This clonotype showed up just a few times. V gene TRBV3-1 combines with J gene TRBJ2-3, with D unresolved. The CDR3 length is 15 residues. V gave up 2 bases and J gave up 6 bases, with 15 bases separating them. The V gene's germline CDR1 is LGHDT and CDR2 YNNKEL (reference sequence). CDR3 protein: CASSQRVNGRDTQYF. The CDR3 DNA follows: TGTGCCAGCAGCCAACGAGTCAATGGCAGGGATACGCAGTATTTT.

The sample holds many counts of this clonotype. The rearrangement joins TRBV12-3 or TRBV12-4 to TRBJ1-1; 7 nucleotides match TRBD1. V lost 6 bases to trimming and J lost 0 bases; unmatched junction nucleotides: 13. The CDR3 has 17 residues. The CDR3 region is CASSPSRATGMNTEAFF. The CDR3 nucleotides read TGTGCCAGCAGCCCCTCACGTGCGACAGGGATGAACACTGAAGCTTTCTTT.

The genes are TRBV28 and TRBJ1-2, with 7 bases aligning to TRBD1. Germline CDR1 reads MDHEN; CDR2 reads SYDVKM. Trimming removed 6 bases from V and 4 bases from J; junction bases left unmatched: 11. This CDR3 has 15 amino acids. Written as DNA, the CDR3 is TGTGCCAGCAGCTCTACAGGGGTAGGGGGCTATGGCTACACCTTC. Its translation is CASSSTGVGGYGYTF.

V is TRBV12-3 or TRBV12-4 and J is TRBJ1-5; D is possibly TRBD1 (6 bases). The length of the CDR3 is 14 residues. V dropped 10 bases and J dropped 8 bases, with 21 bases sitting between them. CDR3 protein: CAIPLAGAGKPQHF. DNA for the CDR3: TGTGCCATCCCCCTCGCAGGGGCGGGGAAGCCCCAGCATTTT.

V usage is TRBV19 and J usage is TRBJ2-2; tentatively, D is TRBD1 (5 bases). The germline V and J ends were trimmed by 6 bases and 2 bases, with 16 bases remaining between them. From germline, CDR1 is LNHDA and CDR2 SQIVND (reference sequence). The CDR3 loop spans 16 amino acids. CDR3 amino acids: CASRARRQGNTGELFF. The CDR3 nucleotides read TGTGCCAGTAGAGCGAGAAGGCAGGGCAACACCGGGGAGCTGTTTTTT.

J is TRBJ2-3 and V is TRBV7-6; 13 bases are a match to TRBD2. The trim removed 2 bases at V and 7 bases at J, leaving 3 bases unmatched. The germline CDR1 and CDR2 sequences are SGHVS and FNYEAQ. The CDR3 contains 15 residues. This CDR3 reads CASSLRTSGSHTQYF. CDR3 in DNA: TGTGCCAGCAGCTTACGGACTAGCGGGAGTCATACGCAGTATTTT.

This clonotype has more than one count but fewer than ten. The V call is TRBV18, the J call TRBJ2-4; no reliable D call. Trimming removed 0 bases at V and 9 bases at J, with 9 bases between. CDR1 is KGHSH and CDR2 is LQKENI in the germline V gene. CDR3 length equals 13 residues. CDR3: CASSPPVMGIQYF. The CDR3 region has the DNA TGTGCCAGCTCACCACCGGTTATGGGCATTCAGTACTTC.

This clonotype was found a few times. The CDR3 nucleotides read TGTGCCAGCAGCGTAGTGAATTCTGAAGCTTTCTTT. This codes for CASSVVNSEAFF. V gene TRBV9 combines with J gene TRBJ1-1; D unresolved. The V gene lost 0 bases and the J gene lost 6 bases, with 6 bases spanning the gap. Germline CDR1 reads SGDLS; CDR2 reads YYNGEE. CDR3 length equals 12 residues.

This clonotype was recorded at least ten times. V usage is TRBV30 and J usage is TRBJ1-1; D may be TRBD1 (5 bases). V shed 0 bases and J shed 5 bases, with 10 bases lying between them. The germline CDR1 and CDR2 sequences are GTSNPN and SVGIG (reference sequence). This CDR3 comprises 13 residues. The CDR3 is CAWSVSRVTEAFF. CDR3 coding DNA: TGTGCCTGGAGTGTAAGCAGGGTGACTGAAGCTTTCTTT.

The CDR3 DNA reads TGTGCCAGCAGTTACTCGATAGATGTCGGGGGCCAGCCCCAGCATTTT. Translating gives CASSYSIDVGGQPQHF. The chain links TRBV6-5 to TRBJ1-5; weak D call: TRBD1 (6 bases). Germline CDR1 and CDR2: MNHEY and SVGAGI. V dropped 0 bases and J dropped 7 bases, with 16 bases sitting between them. The CDR3 is made up of 16 amino acids.

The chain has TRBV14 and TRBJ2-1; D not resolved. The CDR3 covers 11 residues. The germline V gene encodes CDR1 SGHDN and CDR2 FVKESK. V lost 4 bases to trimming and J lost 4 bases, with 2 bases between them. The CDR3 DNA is TGTGCCAGCAGCCTATACAATGAGCAGTTCTTC. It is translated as CASSLYNEQFF.

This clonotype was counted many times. CDR3 sequence reads: CASSPSGRADTDTQYF. The CDR3 bases are TGCGCCAGCAGCCCCAGCGGGAGGGCTGATACAGATACGCAGTATTTT. The V call is TRBV4-1, the J call TRBJ2-3; 10 bases fit TRBD2. The CDR3 sequence is 16 residues long. V lost 4 bases and J lost 3; bases outside the gene matches: 7. Germline CDR1 is MGHRA and CDR2 is YSYEKL.